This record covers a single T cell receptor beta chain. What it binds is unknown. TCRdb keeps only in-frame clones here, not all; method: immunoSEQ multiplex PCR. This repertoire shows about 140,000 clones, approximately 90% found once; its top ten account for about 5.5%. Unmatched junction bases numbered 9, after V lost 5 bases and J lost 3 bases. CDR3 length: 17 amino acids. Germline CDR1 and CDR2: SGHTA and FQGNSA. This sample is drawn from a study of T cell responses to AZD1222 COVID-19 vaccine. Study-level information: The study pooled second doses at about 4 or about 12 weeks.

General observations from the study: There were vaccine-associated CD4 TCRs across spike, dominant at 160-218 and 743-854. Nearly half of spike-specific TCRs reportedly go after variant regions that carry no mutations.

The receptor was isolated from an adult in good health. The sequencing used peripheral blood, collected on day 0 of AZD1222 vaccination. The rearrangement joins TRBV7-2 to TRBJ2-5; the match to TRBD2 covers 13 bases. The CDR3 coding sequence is TGTGCCAGCAGCCTCCAGAGACTAGCGGGAGGTGAAGAGACCCAGTACTTC. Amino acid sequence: CASSLQRLAGGEETQYF.